These T cell receptor beta chains were read from a single sample in a study of T cells in Graves' hyperthyroidism and ophthalmopathy. One entry per CDR3 protein, called by TCRdb with MiXCR from the multiplex PCR reads. Of a few hundred thousand distinct CDR3 sequences in the sample, around 14% were seen once. The sequenced sample consisted of blood. These receptors all come from a woman aged 25-40 years with Graves' hyperthyroidism that later progressed to Graves' ophthalmopathy. The CDR3 runs from the conserved cysteine through the conserved F or W. D genes are given only for firm matches. Expanded clones are given a class, and other clones once, few, many or no size at all.

clone size	V gene	J gene	D gene	CDR3 DNA	CDR3 protein
many	TRBV7-9	TRBJ2-1	NA	TGTGCCAGCAGATTGGGGGGATCTTACAATGAGCAGTTCTTC	CASRLGGSYNEQFF
many	TRBV28	TRBJ1-2	NA	TGTGCCAGCACTAAAAACTCCCCGGGTCTTGGTGATGGCTACACCTTC	CASTKNSPGLGDGYTF
NA	TRBV6-1	TRBJ2-7	TRBD1	TGTACCAGCAATAAAGGACAGGGGCCCACGCTTTACGAGCAGTACTTC	CTSNKGQGPTLYEQYF
many	TRBV12-5	TRBJ1-1	NA	TGTGCTAGTGGGGTGGACACTGAAGCTTTCTTT	CASGVDTEAFF
NA	TRBV20-1	TRBJ2-3	TRBD2	TGCAGTGCTTCTTTAGCGGGAGACATCACAGATACGCAGTATTTT	CSASLAGDITDTQYF
many	TRBV20-1	TRBJ1-1	TRBD1	TGCAGTGCTAGTAGAGGGGGCGGTAGCACTGAAGCTTTCTTT	CSASRGGGSTEAFF
many	TRBV7-2	TRBJ2-7	NA	TGTGCCAGCAGCTTATGGGCGGACCCGACCTACGAGCAGTACTTC	CASSLWADPTYEQYF
many	TRBV5-1	TRBJ1-2	NA	TGCGCCAGCAGCTTGTCGGCTGGAGGCTACACCTTC	CASSLSAGGYTF
NA	TRBV19	TRBJ2-7	NA	TGTGCCAGTAGTATCGCCTGGGACATTTCCTACGAGCAGTACTTC	CASSIAWDISYEQYF
many	TRBV20-1	TRBJ1-1	NA	TGCAGTGCTAGAGGTTTGGACACAATGAACACTGAAGCTTTCTTT	CSARGLDTMNTEAFF
many	TRBV6-2/TRBV6-3	TRBJ2-7	NA	TGTGCCAGCCGCAAAGTTGCCTACGAGCAGTACTTC	CASRKVAYEQYF
NA	TRBV11-2	TRBJ2-3	NA	TGTGCCAGCAGCCCCCAGGCCGTAGTGGATACGCAGTATTTT	CASSPQAVVDTQYF
few	TRBV20-1	TRBJ1-6	NA	TGCAGTGCTAGAGATTACAGACATGAGGGACCCCTCCACTTT	CSARDYRHEGPLHF
NA	TRBV4-3	TRBJ2-7	NA	TGCGCCAGCAGCCAAAGCATTGGAACAGAGCACTACGAGCAGTACTTC	CASSQSIGTEHYEQYF
NA	TRBV15	TRBJ2-3	NA	TGTGCCACCAGCAGTCCGGGCGGAAGTAGCACAGATACGCAGTATTTT	CATSSPGGSSTDTQYF
few	TRBV6-5	TRBJ1-4	NA	TGTGCCAGCAGTTACTCGAGGACACATGAAAAACTGTTTTTT	CASSYSRTHEKLFF
many	TRBV2	TRBJ2-1	NA	TGTGCCAGCAGTGGGTACTCCGTGGGCGCCTACAATGAGCAGTTCTTC	CASSGYSVGAYNEQFF
many	TRBV6-2/TRBV6-3	TRBJ1-5	TRBD1	TGTGCCAGCAGATCCTACCCTGACAGGGCTACCCATAGCAATCAGCCCCAGCATTTT	CASRSYPDRATHSNQPQHF
NA	TRBV7-9	TRBJ1-2	TRBD1	TGTGCCAGCAGCCCATCCATCAGACAGGGAAACTATGGCTACACCTTC	CASSPSIRQGNYGYTF
many	TRBV19	TRBJ2-2	NA	TGTGCCAGTAGTATAAGTCTAGCGACCACCGGGGAGCTGTTTTTT	CASSISLATTGELFF
few	TRBV6-5	TRBJ2-1	NA	TGTGCCAGCAGTTACTCGACTATACAGCTCGGTGGGCAGTTCTTC	CASSYSTIQLGGQFF
many	TRBV14	TRBJ2-1	TRBD2	TGTGCCAGCCAACGTAGCGGGAGTCGCTACAATGAGCAGTTCTTC	CASQRSGSRYNEQFF